This T cell receptor beta chain is drawn from a study of cytomegalovirus exposure and HLA in healthy donors. Of note for this clone: Its antigen remains unidentified.

Use of 60 Vbeta and 13 Jbeta primers characterized the PCR. Authors' data handling: There were around 80 million unique TCR beta chains by a later count, and approximately 11 million of them were shared. Method: immunoSEQ multiplex PCR; TCRdb's copy keeps in-frame clones and lacks some. The V and J calls and clone size were taken over from that table, and D and trimming were inferred from the DNA. Of 85,000 to 130,000 clones in the sample, 10% are singletons; the top ten hold about 5%. Germline V gene lookup returns CDR1 MNHNS and CDR2 SASEGT. The CDR3 consists of 15 residues. Trimming at V came to 8 bases and at J to 6 bases, leaving 11 bases not matched to a gene. It was healthy bone marrow donors who served as donors. Findings and caveats of the study: Clonal expansion was found to be greater in HLA-associated TCR beta chains than in equally common others in a later analysis.

Material for sequencing was PBMCs. The TCR comes from a man aged 40-55 years in good health and CMV-seropositive. The chain is built from TRBV6-1 and TRBJ2-2; 8 nucleotides agree with TRBD1. The CDR3 DNA is TGTGCCAGCCGTCGACAGGGGCACGGGTCCGGGGAGCTGTTTTTT. Translating gives CASRRQGHGSGELFF.